These T cell receptor beta chains were read from a single sample in a study of T-cell reconstitution after alpha-beta-depleted transplantation in children. Using its own MiXCR run on the PCR reads, TCRdb lists one record per CDR3 protein. This table holds approximately 500,000 distinct CDR3 sequences, about 10% found once. Sequencing used PBMCs, obtained before TCRalphabeta/CD19-depleted stem cell transplant. All receptors derive from a child aged 2 to 10 with inherited bone marrow failure, due to receive a stem cell transplant. Both conserved end residues are part of each CDR3. D genes are given only for firm matches. The listing skips clone size in some rows; elsewhere it reads once, few, many or a size class.

TRBV7-9	12	TRBJ2-7	.	many	CAGSGQTYEQYF	TGTGCCGGATCGGGGCAGACCTACGAGCAGTACTTC
TRBV21-1	15	TRBJ2-7	.	few	CASSARDRGSYEQYF	TGTGCCAGCAGCGCTCGGGACAGGGGGTCCTACGAGCAGTACTTC
TRBV5-1	13	TRBJ2-7	.	many	CASSSGLFSEQYF	TGCGCCAGCAGTTCGGGACTCTTTTCTGAGCAGTACTTC
TRBV7-8	14	TRBJ2-7	.	.	CASSLASAFYEQYF	TGTGCCAGCAGCTTAGCGTCAGCGTTCTACGAGCAGTACTTC
TRBV30	12	TRBJ2-3	.	many	CAWSGLSDTQYF	TGTGCCTGGAGTGGGTTGTCAGATACGCAGTATTTT
TRBV29-1	15	TRBJ2-7	TRBD2	few	CSVTSGSLFSGEQYF	TGCAGTGTTACCAGCGGGAGCTTGTTTTCGGGCGAGCAGTACTTC
TRBV30	12	TRBJ1-6	.	.	CAWTGQYSPLHF	TGTGCCTGGACCGGACAATATTCACCCCTCCACTTT
TRBV7-2	13	TRBJ1-2	.	many	CASSRRQNYGYTF	TGTGCCAGCAGCCGACGACAGAACTATGGCTACACCTTC
TRBV4-2	14	TRBJ2-1	TRBD2	many	CASSQPGLINEQFF	TGTGCCAGCAGCCAACCGGGACTAATCAATGAGCAGTTCTTC
TRBV5-4	14	TRBJ1-3	.	many	CASSRLGEGNTIYF	TGTGCCAGCAGCCGCCTAGGGGAAGGAAACACCATATATTTT
TRBV29-1	12	TRBJ2-7	.	many	CSVGRGGYEQYF	TGCAGCGTTGGCAGGGGCGGCTACGAGCAGTACTTC
TRBV12-3/TRBV12-4	17	TRBJ1-2	.	.	CASSPSTRGAFNYGYTF	TGTGCCAGCAGTCCCAGTACGCGGGGGGCTTTTAACTATGGCTACACCTTC
TRBV20-1	12	TRBJ1-2	.	many	CSPLRGGYGYTF	TGTAGCCCCCTAAGGGGGGGGTATGGCTACACCTTC
TRBV11-2	18	TRBJ2-6	TRBD1	many	CASSLGVAGGFGANVLTF	TGTGCCAGCAGCTTAGGTGTTGCAGGGGGCTTTGGGGCCAACGTCCTGACTTTC
TRBV3-1	13	TRBJ2-5	.	many	CASSQLREETQYF	TGTGCCAGCAGTCAATTACGGGAAGAGACCCAGTACTTC
TRBV5-5	12	TRBJ1-1	.	few	CASSYEGTEAFF	TGTGCCAGCAGCTACGAGGGCACTGAAGCTTTCTTT
TRBV20-1	14	TRBJ2-5	TRBD2	many	CSARDGRARETQYF	TGCAGTGCTAGGGATGGGAGGGCCCGGGAGACCCAGTACTTC
TRBV4-3	14	TRBJ2-3	.	many	CASSQAFSSDTQYF	TGCGCCAGCAGCCAAGCCTTTTCGTCAGATACGCAGTATTTT
TRBV10-3	12	TRBJ2-7	.	many	CAIRRSTYEQYF	TGTGCCATCAGGAGAAGTACCTACGAGCAGTACTTC
TRBV25-1	11	TRBJ2-7	.	many	CASRDYNEQYF	TGTGCCAGCAGGGACTATAACGAGCAGTACTTC
TRBV11-1	19	TRBJ2-1	.	many	CASSGEVFLVSGINNEQFF	TGTGCCAGCAGCGGAGAGGTCTTTCTGGTCAGCGGAATTAACAATGAGCAGTTCTTC
TRBV27	17	TRBJ2-2	TRBD2	many	CASSSRGLAGNTGELFF	TGTGCCAGCAGTTCCCGGGGACTAGCGGGGAACACCGGGGAGCTGTTTTTT
TRBV11-2	18	TRBJ2-1	TRBD2	few	CASSPRGVLAGGNNEQFF	TGTGCCAGCAGCCCTAGGGGGGTACTAGCGGGGGGGAACAATGAGCAGTTCTTC
TRBV7-2	15	TRBJ2-3	TRBD2	many	CASSPGVAGGDTQYF	TGTGCCAGCTCCCCAGGGGTGGCGGGAGGGGATACGCAGTATTTT
TRBV12-3/TRBV12-4	16	TRBJ1-6	TRBD1	many	CASSLWTGGGNSPLHF	TGTGCCAGCAGTCTTTGGACAGGTGGGGGTAATTCACCCCTCCACTTT
TRBV28	15	TRBJ2-1	TRBD2	few	CASSFRLAGATEQFF	TGTGCCAGCAGTTTCCGACTAGCGGGAGCTACTGAGCAGTTCTTC
TRBV27	15	TRBJ2-7	.	many	CASSLSSGHLWEQYF	TGTGCCAGCAGTTTATCGTCGGGACACCTCTGGGAGCAGTACTTC
TRBV6-2/TRBV6-3	17	TRBJ2-1	TRBD2	many	CASSFPLAGGLDDEQFF	TGTGCCAGCAGTTTCCCCTTGGCGGGAGGACTGGACGATGAGCAGTTCTTC
TRBV4-1	14	TRBJ2-7	.	.	CASSHGGEGNEQYF	TGCGCCAGCAGCCATGGGGGCGAAGGGAACGAGCAGTACTTC
TRBV7-9	15	TRBJ2-1	TRBD2	.	CASSLIAGPYNEQFF	TGTGCCAGCAGCTTGATAGCGGGGCCCTACAATGAGCAGTTCTTC
TRBV14	16	TRBJ2-2	TRBD1	many	CASSHRQGADTGELFF	TGTGCCAGCAGCCATAGACAGGGGGCTGACACCGGGGAGCTGTTTTTT
TRBV7-8	15	TRBJ2-1	.	.	CASSFLRDLHNEQFF	TGTGCCAGCAGCTTTTTGCGGGACCTTCACAATGAGCAGTTCTTC
TRBV4-1	17	TRBJ2-7	TRBD2	.	CASSQALGTSVSYEQYF	TGCGCCAGCAGCCAAGCACTTGGGACTAGCGTTTCCTACGAGCAGTACTTC
TRBV13	15	TRBJ1-2	TRBD1	many	CASSPTGTGPYGYTF	TGTGCCAGCAGCCCCACAGGGACAGGCCCCTATGGCTACACCTTC
TRBV24-1	12	TRBJ2-2	.	many	CATSEDTGELFF	TGTGCCACCAGTGAGGACACCGGGGAGCTGTTTTTT
TRBV6-2/TRBV6-3	14	TRBJ2-7	TRBD1	many	CASTPGQSSYEQYF	TGTGCCAGCACTCCGGGACAGAGCTCCTACGAGCAGTACTTC
TRBV11-2	15	TRBJ2-7	TRBD1	many	CASSPGTGGLYEQYF	TGTGCCAGCAGCCCGGGGACAGGGGGCCTCTACGAGCAGTACTTC
TRBV12-3/TRBV12-4	14	TRBJ2-3	.	many	CASSFIPITDTQYF	TGTGCCAGCAGTTTTATCCCCATCACAGATACGCAGTATTTT
TRBV3-1	17	TRBJ2-1	.	many	CASSQDNTALPTNEQFF	TGTGCCAGCAGCCAAGATAATACGGCCCTACCCACGAATGAGCAGTTCTTC
TRBV5-4	15	TRBJ2-5	.	few	CASSPRMGEGETQYF	TGTGCCAGCAGCCCGCGGATGGGAGAGGGTGAGACCCAGTACTTC
TRBV20-1	17	TRBJ2-3	.	many	CSARDFWGKAGTDTQYF	TGCAGTGCTAGAGATTTCTGGGGGAAGGCCGGCACAGATACGCAGTATTTT
TRBV29-1	14	TRBJ2-3	.	many	CSAVLRRGTDTQYF	TGCAGCGCCGTTTTGCGACGTGGCACAGATACGCAGTATTTT
TRBV11-2	15	TRBJ2-5	.	few	CASSLIGGVPETQYF	TGTGCCAGCAGCTTAATCGGGGGAGTCCCAGAGACCCAGTACTTC
TRBV3-1	14	TRBJ1-1	.	many	CASSQESRNTEAFF	TGTGCCAGCAGCCAAGAATCTAGGAACACTGAAGCTTTCTTT
TRBV20-1	14	TRBJ2-1	.	many	CSARDDLVYNEQFF	TGCAGTGCTAGAGATGATCTAGTTTACAATGAGCAGTTCTTC
TRBV2	14	TRBJ2-3	TRBD1	many	CASRLTGSTDTQYF	TGTGCCAGCAGGTTGACAGGGTCCACAGATACGCAGTATTTT
TRBV3-1	16	TRBJ2-1	.	many	CASSQDGFSSYNEQFF	TGTGCCAGCAGCCAAGATGGGTTTAGCTCCTACAATGAGCAGTTCTTC
TRBV20-1	15	TRBJ2-7	TRBD2	many	CSARDSGIHTYEQYF	TGCAGTGCTAGAGATAGCGGGATTCACACCTACGAGCAGTACTTC
TRBV5-1	15	TRBJ2-7	TRBD2	many	CASSFRLAGNYEQYF	TGCGCCAGCAGCTTTAGACTAGCGGGGAACTACGAGCAGTACTTC
TRBV12-3/TRBV12-4	13	TRBJ1-2	.	many	CASSDPQGGGYTF	TGTGCCAGCAGTGACCCACAGGGCGGTGGCTACACCTTC
TRBV7-2	16	TRBJ2-2	.	.	CASSSSPSLEVGELFF	TGTGCCAGCAGCTCTAGTCCCTCCCTAGAGGTCGGGGAGCTGTTTTTT
TRBV21-1	15	TRBJ2-7	.	many	CASSKTSGTSYEQYF	TGTGCCAGCAGCAAGACTAGCGGGACATCCTACGAGCAGTACTTC
TRBV7-2	13	TRBJ2-7	.	many	CASSSRQTYEQYF	TGTGCCAGCAGCTCGAGACAGACCTACGAGCAGTACTTC
TRBV20-1	14	TRBJ2-2	.	many	CSASAGHLTGELFF	TGCAGTGCTAGTGCGGGACACCTCACCGGGGAGCTGTTTTTT
TRBV6-2/TRBV6-3	16	TRBJ2-2	TRBD1	many	CASSLRTGDYTGELFF	TGTGCCAGCAGTCTAAGGACAGGCGACTACACCGGGGAGCTGTTTTTT
TRBV4-3	18	TRBJ2-7	TRBD1	.	CASSYRDRGDRDTYEQYF	TGCGCCAGCAGCTACCGGGACAGGGGGGATCGAGACACCTACGAGCAGTACTTC
TRBV4-3	17	TRBJ2-2	.	.	CASSRIRGRTNTGELFF	TGCGCCAGCAGTCGAATTAGAGGCCGTACAAACACCGGGGAGCTGTTTTTT
TRBV20-1	15	TRBJ2-3	TRBD1	many	CSAVGQGLYTDTQYF	TGCAGTGCTGTGGGACAGGGTCTGTACACAGATACGCAGTATTTT
TRBV4-1	15	TRBJ2-1	.	.	CASSPNSIGGYEQFF	TGCGCCAGCAGCCCTAATTCAATAGGAGGATATGAGCAGTTCTTC
TRBV20-1	14	TRBJ2-3	TRBD1	many	CSALDRGRTDTQYF	TGCAGTGCCCTTGACAGGGGGCGCACAGATACGCAGTATTTT